This T cell receptor beta chain stems from a study of T-cell memory formation after mild COVID-19. Across the whole study: Clusters of TCRs were largely donor specific. Study-wide results and limits: Pre-infection memory held some responding clones, suggesting pre-existing cross-reactive T cells responded.

CDR3 length: 14 amino acids. V lost 4 bases, J lost 4 bases, and 14 bases lay in between. Germline V gene data show CDR1 as SGHRS and CDR2 as YFSETQ. Remarks on this clonotype: Antigen: not known.

5'RACE primed from the constant segment yielded TCR alpha and TCR beta cDNA libraries bearing sample barcodes and UMIs. Via MiXCR, TCRdb re-called the 5' RACE reads, giving one row per CDR3 protein. The repertoire holds approximately 50,000 distinct CDR3 sequences, 12% seen once, with approximately 25% in the top ten. The sequence derives from a man aged 18-30 years who had mild COVID-19 (a few samples of this study predate the infection). Cell type and time point are not known. The V gene is TRBV5-1, the J gene TRBJ2-5; D is unresolved. Sequences were obtained from PBMCs or a T cell subset sorted from them (not recorded which). CDR3 in DNA: TGCGCCAGCAGCCGGGCCGCGGAAGCAGAGACCCAGTACTTC. It encodes CASSRAAEAETQYF. The variable domain in full, with the rest retrieved from reference TRBV5-1 and TRBJ2-5, is KAGVTQTPRYLIKTRGQQVTLSCSPISGHRSVSWYQQTPGQGLQFLFEYFSETQRNKGNFPGRFSGRQFSNSRSEMNVSTLELGDSALYLCASSRAAEAETQYFGPGTRLLVL.